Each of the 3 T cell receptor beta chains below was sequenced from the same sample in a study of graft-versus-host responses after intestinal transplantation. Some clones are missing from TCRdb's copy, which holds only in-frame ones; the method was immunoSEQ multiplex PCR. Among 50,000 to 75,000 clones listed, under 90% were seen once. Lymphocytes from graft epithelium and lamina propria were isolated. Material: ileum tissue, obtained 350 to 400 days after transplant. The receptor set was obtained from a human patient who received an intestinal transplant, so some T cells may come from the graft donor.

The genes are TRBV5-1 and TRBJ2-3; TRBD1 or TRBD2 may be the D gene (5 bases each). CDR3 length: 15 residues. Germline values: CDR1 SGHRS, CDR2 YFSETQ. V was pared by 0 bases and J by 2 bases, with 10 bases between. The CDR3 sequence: CASSLVWGSTDTQYF. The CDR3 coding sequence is TGCGCCAGCAGCTTGGTCTGGGGGTCCACAGATACGCAGTATTTT. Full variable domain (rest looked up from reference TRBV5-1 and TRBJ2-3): KAGVTQTPRYLIKTRGQQVTLSCSPISGHRSVSWYQQTPGQGLQFLFEYFSETQRNKGNFPGRFSGRQFSNSRSEMNVSTLELGDSALYLCASSLVWGSTDTQYFGPGTRLTVL.

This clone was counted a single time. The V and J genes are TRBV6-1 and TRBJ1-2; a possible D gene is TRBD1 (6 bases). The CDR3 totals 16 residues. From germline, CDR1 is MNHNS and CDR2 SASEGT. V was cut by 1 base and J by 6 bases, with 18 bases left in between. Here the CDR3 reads CASSEERGARRNGYTF. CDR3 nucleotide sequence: TGTGCCAGCAGTGAAGAGAGGGGGGCGCGTAGAAATGGCTACACCTTC.

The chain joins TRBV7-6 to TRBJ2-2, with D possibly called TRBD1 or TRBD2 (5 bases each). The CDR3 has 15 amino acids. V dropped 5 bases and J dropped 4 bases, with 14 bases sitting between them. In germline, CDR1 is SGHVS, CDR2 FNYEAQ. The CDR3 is CASSPGTEVTGELFF. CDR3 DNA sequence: TGTGCCAGCAGCCCCGGGACCGAGGTCACCGGGGAGCTGTTTTTT.